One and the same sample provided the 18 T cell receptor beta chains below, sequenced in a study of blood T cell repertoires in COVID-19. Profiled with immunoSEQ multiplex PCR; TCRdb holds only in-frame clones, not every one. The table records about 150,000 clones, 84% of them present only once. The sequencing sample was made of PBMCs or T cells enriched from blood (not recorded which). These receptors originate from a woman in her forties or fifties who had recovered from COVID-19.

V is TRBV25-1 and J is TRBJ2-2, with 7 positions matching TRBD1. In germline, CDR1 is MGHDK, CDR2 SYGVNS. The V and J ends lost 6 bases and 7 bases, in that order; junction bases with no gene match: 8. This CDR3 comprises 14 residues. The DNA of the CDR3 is TGTGCCAGCAGGGTGGGACAGACCTACGGGGAGCTGTTTTTT. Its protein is CASRVGQTYGELFF.

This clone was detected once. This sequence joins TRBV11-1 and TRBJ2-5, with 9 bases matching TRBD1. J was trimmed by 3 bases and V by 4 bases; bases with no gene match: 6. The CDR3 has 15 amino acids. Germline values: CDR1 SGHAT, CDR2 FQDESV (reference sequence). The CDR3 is CASSSPWTGEETQYF. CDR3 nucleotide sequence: TGTGCCAGCAGCTCGCCTTGGACAGGGGAAGAGACCCAGTACTTC.

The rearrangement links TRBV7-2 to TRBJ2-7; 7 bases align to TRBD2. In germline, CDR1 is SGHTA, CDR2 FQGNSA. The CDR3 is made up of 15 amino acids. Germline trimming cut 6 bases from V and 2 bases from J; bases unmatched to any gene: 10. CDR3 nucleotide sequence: TGTGCCAGCAGGGGTCGGGACTACGAAACCTACGAGCAGTACTTC. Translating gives CASRGRDYETYEQYF.

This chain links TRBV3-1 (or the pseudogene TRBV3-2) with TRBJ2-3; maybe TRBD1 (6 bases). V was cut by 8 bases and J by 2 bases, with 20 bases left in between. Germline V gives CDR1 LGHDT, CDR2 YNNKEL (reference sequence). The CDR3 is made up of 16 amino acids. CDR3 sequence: CASADLGRGLTDTQYF. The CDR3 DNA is TGTGCCAGCGCCGATCTGGGCAGGGGCCTCACAGATACGCAGTATTTT.

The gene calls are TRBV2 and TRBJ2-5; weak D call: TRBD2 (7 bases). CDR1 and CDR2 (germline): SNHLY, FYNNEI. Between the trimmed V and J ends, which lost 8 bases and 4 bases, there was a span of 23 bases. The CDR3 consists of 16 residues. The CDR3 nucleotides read TGTGCCAGCGGAAGGGGGGGGCATAGCGGAGGAGAGACCCAGTACTTC. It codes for CASGRGGHSGGETQYF.

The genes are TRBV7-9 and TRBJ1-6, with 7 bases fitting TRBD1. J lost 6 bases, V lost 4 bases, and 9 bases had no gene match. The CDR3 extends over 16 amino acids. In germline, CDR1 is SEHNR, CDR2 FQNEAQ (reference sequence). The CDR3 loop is CASSSHTGALNSPLHF. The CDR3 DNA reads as TGTGCCAGCAGCTCACACACAGGGGCCCTTAATTCACCCCTCCACTTT.

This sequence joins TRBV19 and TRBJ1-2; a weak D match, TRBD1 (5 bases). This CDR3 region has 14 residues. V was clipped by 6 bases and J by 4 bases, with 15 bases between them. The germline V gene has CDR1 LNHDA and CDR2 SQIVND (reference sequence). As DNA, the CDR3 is TGTGCCAGTAGCTCCACTGGGGGGACCTATGGCTACACCTTC. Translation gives CASSSTGGTYGYTF.

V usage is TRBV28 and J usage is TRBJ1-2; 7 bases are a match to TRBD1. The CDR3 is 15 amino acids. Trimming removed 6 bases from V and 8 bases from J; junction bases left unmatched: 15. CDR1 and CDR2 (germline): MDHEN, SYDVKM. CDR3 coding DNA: TGTGCCAGCAGCATGGGAATGACAGGGTTGCGAGGCTACACCTTC. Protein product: CASSMGMTGLRGYTF.

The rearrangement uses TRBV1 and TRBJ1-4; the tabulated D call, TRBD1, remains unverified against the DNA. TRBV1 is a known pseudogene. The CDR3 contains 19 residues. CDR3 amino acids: CTSSRPGQGNSATNEKLFF. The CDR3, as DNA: TGCACCAGCAGCCGGCCGGGACAGGGAAATAGTGCAACTAATGAAAAACTGTTTTTT.

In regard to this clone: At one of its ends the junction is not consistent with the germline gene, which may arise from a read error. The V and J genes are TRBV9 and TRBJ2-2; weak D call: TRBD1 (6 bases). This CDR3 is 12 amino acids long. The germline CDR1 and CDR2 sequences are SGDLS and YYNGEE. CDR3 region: CASSTPPGELFF. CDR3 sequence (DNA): TGTGCCAGCAGCACTCCCCCAGGGGAACTGTTTTTT.

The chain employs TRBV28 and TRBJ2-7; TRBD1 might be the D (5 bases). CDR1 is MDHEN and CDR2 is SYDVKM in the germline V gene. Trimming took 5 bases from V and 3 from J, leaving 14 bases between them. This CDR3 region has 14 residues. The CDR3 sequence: CASSIRVADYEQYF. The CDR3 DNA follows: TGTGCCAGCAGTATCAGGGTGGCGGACTACGAGCAGTACTTC.

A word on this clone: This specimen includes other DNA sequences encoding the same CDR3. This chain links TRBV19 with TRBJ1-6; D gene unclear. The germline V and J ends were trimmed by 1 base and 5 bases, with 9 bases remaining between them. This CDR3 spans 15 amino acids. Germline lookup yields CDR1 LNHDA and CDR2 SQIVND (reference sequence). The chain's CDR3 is CASSIGGQNNSPLHF. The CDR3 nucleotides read TGTGCCAGTAGTATAGGCGGGCAGAATAATTCACCCCTCCACTTT.

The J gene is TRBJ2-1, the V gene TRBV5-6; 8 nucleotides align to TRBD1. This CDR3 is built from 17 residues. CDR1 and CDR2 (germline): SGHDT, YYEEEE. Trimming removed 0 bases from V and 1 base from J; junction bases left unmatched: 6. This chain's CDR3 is CASSLGRTGWSYNEQFF. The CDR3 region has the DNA TGTGCCAGCAGCTTGGGGCGGACAGGGTGGTCCTACAATGAGCAGTTCTTC.

The CDR3 loop is CASSCNQGIQPQHF. CDR3 bases: TGTGCCAGCAGCTGCAACCAGGGAATTCAGCCCCAGCATTTT. The chain combines TRBV11-3 with TRBJ1-5; TRBD1 is a possible D gene (5 bases). Trimming shortened V by 4 bases and J by 6 bases, and 13 bases separated the two germline ends. In germline, CDR1 is SGHNT, CDR2 YENEEA. CDR3 length: 14 residues.

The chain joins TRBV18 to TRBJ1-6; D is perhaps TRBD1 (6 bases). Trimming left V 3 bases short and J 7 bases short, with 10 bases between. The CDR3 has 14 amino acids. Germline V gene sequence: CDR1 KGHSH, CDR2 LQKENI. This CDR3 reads CASSPEQGNSPLHF. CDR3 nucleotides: TGTGCCAGCTCACCGGAACAGGGCAATTCACCCCTCCACTTT.

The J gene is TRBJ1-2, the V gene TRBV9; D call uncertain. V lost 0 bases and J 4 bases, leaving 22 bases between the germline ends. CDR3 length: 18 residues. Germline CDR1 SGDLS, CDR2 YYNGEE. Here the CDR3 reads CASSVADRGPLGFYGYTF. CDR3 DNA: TGTGCCAGCAGCGTAGCCGACCGCGGGCCGCTGGGCTTCTATGGCTACACCTTC.

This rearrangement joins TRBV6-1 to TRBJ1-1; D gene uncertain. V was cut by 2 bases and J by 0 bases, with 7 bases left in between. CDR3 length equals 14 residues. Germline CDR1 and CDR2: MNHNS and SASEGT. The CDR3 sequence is CASSEHQVNTEAFF. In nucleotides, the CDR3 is TGTGCCAGCAGTGAACACCAGGTGAACACTGAAGCTTTCTTT.

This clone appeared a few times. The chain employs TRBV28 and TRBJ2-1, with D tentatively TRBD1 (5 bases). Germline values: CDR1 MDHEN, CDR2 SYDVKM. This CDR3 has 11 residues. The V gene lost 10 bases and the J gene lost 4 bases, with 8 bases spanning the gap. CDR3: CATRQYNEQFF. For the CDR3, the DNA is TGTGCCACCCGACAGTACAATGAGCAGTTCTTC.